This TCR beta chain was recorded in a study of T cell repertoires in aging, cancer and after chemotherapy (dated by TCRdb to the late 2010s). Regarding the complete study: Donors spanned six age groups from 30 or younger to 70 or older, with at least three individuals per group. A cohort of 220 or so cancer patients (roughly 90 with hematological and approximately 120 with solid cancers) was assembled, and approximately 99 healthy donors were included as a reference group. The study profiled peripheral blood TCR beta repertoires from healthy donors and cancer patients to examine immunoaging and T cell reconstitution after chemotherapy. Control TCR repertoires from healthy donors were recorded over several months to years, and clear clonal overlap was observed across re-sampling. The full dataset contained 8.5 million to 10 million TCR reads. On the study overall, not on this receptor specifically: It was noted by the authors that conclusions about immunological memory after chemotherapy cannot be drawn from the repertoire data. In healthy donors, the drop in TCR diversity with age came mainly from a loss of richness, whereas in cancer patients a loss of evenness also played a part. In both cancer cohorts, the median generation probability rose over the chemotherapy interval, which suggests that the repertoire was reconstituted through rebound thymic output. Significantly lower blood TCR diversity and higher clonality were observed in untreated patients with hematological or solid cancers than in age-matched healthy donors.

From a lookup of the germline V gene, CDR1 and CDR2 are LGHNA and YNFKEQ. The CDR3, cysteine through phenylalanine, is 15 amino acids long. The retained sequence is limited to the CDR3, 45 bases, with the frame set at the first base. The table lists this clonotype with a count of one. No cognate antigen has been identified for it. At one of its ends the junction is not consistent with the germline gene, which may arise from a read error. Instead of sorted cells or RNA, genomic DNA extracted from peripheral blood served as the source for amplifying TCR beta rearrangements. Rearranged TRB sequences spanning V, D and J segments were amplified in a multiplex touch-down PCR with a mixed TRB-A/B primer pool. Illumina adapters and sample indices were attached to the amplicons in two consecutive PCR reactions using Phusion HS II polymerase. Amplicons were gel-purified with the NucleoSpin Gel and PCR Clean-up kit, then checked with Qubit and an Agilent 2100 Bioanalyzer. Sequencing of libraries was carried out on an Illumina MiSeq in 600-cycle, single-indexed, paired-end runs. From the authors' description of their analysis: MiXCR versions 2.12 and 3.0.5 were used to process TRB sequences. Each unique CDR3 nucleotide sequence counted as one clone, and only productive sequences with at least two reads were retained. The repertoire metrics were Shannon diversity, evenness, clonality (calculated as one minus evenness), and diversity profiles parameterized by alpha from 0 to 5. The IGoR algorithm was used to compute generation probabilities of clones in paired pre- and post-chemotherapy samples. The public reads were reprocessed in TCRdb via fastp at Q25 and MiXCR, keeping in-frame beta chains. Rows with a matching CDR3 protein are joined into one entry that keeps the most common DNA and genes. These V and J calls originate from TCRdb's pipeline instead of the authors' own analysis. The sample yields about 9,000 distinct CDR3 sequences; around 30% were counted once. Together, the top ten hold approximately 11% of the sample.

The sequence was collected from a human donor in good health. Sequences were obtained from blood. The rearrangement joined TRBV4-2 to TRBJ2-2, with 7 bases in between that match TRBD2. This receptor carries the CDR3 CASSQKRGVGGELFF. The DNA sequence is as follows: TGCGCCAGCAGCCAAAAACGGGGGGTGGGCGGGGAGCTGTTTTTT.